This T cell receptor beta chain derives from a study of blood T cell repertoires in COVID-19. The germline V gene has CDR1 SGHNT and CDR2 YYREEE (reference sequence). CDR3 size: 17 residues. V lost 0 bases and J lost 3, with 16 bases in between. Living in 20 to 30 US areas, the participants were between about 18 and 100 years of age. The repertoire was sequenced with immunoSEQ multiplex PCR; TCRdb's copy has only in-frame clones and lacks some. The sample lists fewer than 400,000 clones, about 87% occurring once. V and J are TRBV5-4 and TRBJ2-1, with D possibly TRBD2 on 5 matching bases. This receptor was taken from a woman aged 18 to 35 who had recovered from COVID-19. The sample consisted of PBMCs or T cells enriched from blood (not recorded which). As DNA, the CDR3 is TGTGCCAGCAGCTTGGGTCCCCGGGGAAGTCTCTACAATGAGCAGTTCTTC. It specifies CASSLGPRGSLYNEQFF.